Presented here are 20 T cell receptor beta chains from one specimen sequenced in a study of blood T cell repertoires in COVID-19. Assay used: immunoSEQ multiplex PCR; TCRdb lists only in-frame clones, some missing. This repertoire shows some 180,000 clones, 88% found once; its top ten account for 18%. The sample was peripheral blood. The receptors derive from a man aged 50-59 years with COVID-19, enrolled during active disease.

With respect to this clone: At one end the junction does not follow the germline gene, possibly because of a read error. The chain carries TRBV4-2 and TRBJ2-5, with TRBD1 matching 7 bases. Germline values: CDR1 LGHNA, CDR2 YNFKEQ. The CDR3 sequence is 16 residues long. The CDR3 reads CASSQGGGSREEAQYF. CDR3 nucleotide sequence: TGTGCCAGCAGCCAAGGAGGGGGCTCCCGAGAAGAGGCCCAGTACTTC.

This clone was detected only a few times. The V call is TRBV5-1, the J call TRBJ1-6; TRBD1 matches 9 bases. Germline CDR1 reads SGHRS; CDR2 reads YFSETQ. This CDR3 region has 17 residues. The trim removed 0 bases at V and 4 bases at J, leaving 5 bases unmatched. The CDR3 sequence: CASSLGADRGYNSPLHF. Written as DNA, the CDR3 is TGCGCCAGCAGCTTGGGGGCCGACAGGGGGTATAATTCACCCCTCCACTTT. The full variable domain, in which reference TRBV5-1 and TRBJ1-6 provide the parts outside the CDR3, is KAGVTQTPRYLIKTRGQQVTLSCSPISGHRSVSWYQQTPGQGLQFLFEYFSETQRNKGNFPGRFSGRQFSNSRSEMNVSTLELGDSALYLCASSLGADRGYNSPLHFGNGTRLTVT.

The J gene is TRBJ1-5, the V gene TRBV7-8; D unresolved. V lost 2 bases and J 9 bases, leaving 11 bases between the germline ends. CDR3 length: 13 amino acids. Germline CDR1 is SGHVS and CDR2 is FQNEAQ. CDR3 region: CASSLRRDGPQHF. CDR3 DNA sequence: TGTGCCAGCAGCTTACGGCGGGATGGGCCCCAGCATTTT.

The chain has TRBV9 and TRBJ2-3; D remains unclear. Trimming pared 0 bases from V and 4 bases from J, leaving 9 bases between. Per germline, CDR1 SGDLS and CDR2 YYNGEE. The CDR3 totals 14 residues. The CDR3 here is CASSVARIADTQYF. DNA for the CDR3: TGTGCCAGCAGCGTAGCTAGAATCGCAGATACGCAGTATTTT.

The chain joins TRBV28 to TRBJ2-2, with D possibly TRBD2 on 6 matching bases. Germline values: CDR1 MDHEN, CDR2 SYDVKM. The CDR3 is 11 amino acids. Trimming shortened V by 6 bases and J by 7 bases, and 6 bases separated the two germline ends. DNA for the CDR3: TGTGCCAGCAGGACTAGCGGGGAGCTGTTTTTT. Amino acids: CASRTSGELFF.

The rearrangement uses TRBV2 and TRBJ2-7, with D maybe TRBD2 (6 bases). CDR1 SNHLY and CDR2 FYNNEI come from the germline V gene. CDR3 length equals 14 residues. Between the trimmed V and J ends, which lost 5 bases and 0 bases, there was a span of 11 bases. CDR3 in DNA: TGTGCCAGCAGTTCATGGGGGGTCTCCTACGAGCAGTACTTC. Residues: CASSSWGVSYEQYF.

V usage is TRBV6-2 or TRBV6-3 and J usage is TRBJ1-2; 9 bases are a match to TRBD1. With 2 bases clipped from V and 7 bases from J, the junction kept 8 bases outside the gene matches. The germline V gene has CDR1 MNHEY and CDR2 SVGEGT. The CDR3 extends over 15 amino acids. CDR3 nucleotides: TGTGCCAGCAGTTACCCACCGGACAGGGGTTCTGGCTACACCTTC. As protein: CASSYPPDRGSGYTF.

The CDR3: CASSTAGPFSNEQFF. The DNA for the CDR3 is TGTGCCAGCAGCACCGCGGGACCGTTTTCCAATGAGCAGTTCTTC. The gene calls are TRBV5-4 and TRBJ2-1, with D perhaps matching TRBD2 (6 bases). V lost 4 bases and J lost 6, with 17 bases in between. CDR1 is SGHNT, CDR2 YYREEE, per germline (reference sequence). This CDR3 has 15 amino acids.

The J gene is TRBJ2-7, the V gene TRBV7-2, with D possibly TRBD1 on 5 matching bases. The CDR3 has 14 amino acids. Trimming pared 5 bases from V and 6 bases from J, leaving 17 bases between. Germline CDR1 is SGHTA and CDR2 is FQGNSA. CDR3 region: CASSTRQFLSEQYF. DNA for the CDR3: TGTGCCAGCAGCACCCGACAGTTCCTAAGCGAGCAGTACTTC.

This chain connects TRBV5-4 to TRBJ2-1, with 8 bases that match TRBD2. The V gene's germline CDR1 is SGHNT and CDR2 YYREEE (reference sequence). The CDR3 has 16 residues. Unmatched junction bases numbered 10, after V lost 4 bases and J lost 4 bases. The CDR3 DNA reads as TGTGCCAGCAGCCAGGCGCCGGGACTAGGTTACAATGAGCAGTTCTTC. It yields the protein CASSQAPGLGYNEQFF.

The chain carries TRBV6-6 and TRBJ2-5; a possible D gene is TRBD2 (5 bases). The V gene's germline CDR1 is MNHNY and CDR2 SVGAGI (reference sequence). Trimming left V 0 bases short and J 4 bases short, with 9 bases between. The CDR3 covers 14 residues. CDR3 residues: CASSYSRGGETQYF. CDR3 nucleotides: TGTGCCAGCAGTTACTCGAGAGGAGGAGAGACCCAGTACTTC.

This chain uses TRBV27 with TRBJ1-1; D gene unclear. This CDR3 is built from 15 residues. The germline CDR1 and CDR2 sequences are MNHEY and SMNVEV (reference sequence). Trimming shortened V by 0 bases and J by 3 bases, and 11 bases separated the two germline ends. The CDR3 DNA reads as TGTGCCAGCAGTTTATCGAATCCGGGTGACACTGAAGCTTTCTTT. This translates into CASSLSNPGDTEAFF.

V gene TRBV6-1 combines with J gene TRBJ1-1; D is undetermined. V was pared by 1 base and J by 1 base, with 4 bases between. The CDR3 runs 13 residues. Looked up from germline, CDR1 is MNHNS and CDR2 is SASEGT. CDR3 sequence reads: CASSEGANTEAFF. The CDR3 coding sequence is TGTGCCAGCAGTGAAGGGGCGAACACTGAAGCTTTCTTT.

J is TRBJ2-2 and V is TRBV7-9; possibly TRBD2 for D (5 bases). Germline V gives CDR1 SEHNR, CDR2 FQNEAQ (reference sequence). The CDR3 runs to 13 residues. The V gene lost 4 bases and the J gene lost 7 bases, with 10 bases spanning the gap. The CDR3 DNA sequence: TGTGCCAGCAGCTCCCGGGATCTCGGGGAGCTGTTTTTT. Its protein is CASSSRDLGELFF.

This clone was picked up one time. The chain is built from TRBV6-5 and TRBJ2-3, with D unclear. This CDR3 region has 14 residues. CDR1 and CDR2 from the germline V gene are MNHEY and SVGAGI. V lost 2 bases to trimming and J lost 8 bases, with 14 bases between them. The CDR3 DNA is TGTGCCAGCAGTTACCGAAATACGTTCGGTACGCAGTATTTT. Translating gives CASSYRNTFGTQYF.

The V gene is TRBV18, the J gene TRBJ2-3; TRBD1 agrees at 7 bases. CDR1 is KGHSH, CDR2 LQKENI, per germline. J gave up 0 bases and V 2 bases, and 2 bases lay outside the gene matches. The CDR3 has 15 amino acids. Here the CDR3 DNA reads TGTGCCAGCTCACCAGACAGGGTGAGCACAGATACGCAGTATTTT. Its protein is CASSPDRVSTDTQYF.

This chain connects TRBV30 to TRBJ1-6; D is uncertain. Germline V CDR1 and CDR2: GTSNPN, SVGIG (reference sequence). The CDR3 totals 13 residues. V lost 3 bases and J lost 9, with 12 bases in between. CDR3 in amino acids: CAWRLALASPLHF. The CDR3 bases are TGTGCCTGGAGACTAGCCCTCGCTTCACCCCTCCACTTT.

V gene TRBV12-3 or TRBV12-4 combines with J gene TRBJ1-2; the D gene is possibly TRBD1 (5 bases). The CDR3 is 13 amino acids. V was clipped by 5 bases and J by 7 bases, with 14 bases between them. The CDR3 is CASSLGSGVGYTF. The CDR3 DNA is TGTGCCAGCAGTCTGGGCTCGGGGGTTGGCTACACCTTC.

The CDR3 protein is CASSSPGDGIYEQYF. The CDR3, as DNA: TGTGCCAGCAGCTCACCAGGGGACGGGATTTACGAGCAGTACTTC. This chain uses TRBV7-9 with TRBJ2-7; D may be TRBD1 (6 bases). From germline, CDR1 is SEHNR and CDR2 FQNEAQ (reference sequence). Trimming cost V 4 bases and J 4 bases, with 17 bases left between them. This CDR3 has 15 amino acids.

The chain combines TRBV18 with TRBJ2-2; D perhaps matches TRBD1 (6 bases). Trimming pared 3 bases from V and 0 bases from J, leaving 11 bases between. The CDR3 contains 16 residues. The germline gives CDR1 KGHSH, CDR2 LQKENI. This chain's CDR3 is CASSPQGSPNTGELFF. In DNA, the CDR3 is TGTGCCAGCTCACCCCAGGGGAGCCCGAACACCGGGGAGCTGTTTTTT.